Listed below are T cell receptor beta chains from one sample, sequenced in a study of vaccination effects on CD4 cells after COVID-19. Profiling relied on immunoSEQ multiplex PCR, and the TCRdb table lists in-frame clones only, not all of them. The table includes 66,000 or so clones, under 80% detected once. No antigen is known for these receptors. The specimen was CD4+ T cells from PBMCs cultured without peptide, collected after COVID-19 vaccination. These receptors came from a human donor who received a COVID-19 vaccine. Each CDR3 is given with its conserved first and last residue. D genes are given only for firm matches. Clone sizes are given selectively: once, few, many, or a class where the clone is expanded.

D gene	CDR3 length	J gene	clone size	V gene	CDR3 protein	CDR3 DNA
NA	15	TRBJ1-2	once	TRBV6-5	CASSYSGQGRNGYTF	TGTGCCAGCAGTTACTCTGGGCAGGGCCGGAATGGCTACACCTTC
TRBD1	17	TRBJ1-2	NA	TRBV4-3	CASSQGATGGAAYGYTF	TGCGCCAGCAGCCAAGGAGCGACAGGGGGCGCCGCCTATGGCTACACCTTC
NA	16	TRBJ2-2	few	TRBV11-2	CASSSFWEANTGELFF	TGTGCCAGCAGCTCGTTCTGGGAGGCGAACACCGGGGAGCTGTTTTTT
NA	13	TRBJ2-4	NA	TRBV6-5	CASIAPAKNIQYF	TGTGCCAGCATCGCCCCAGCCAAAAACATTCAGTACTTC
TRBD2	16	TRBJ2-3	NA	TRBV7-3	CASSLGAGGPIDTQYF	TGTGCCAGCAGCTTAGGAGCGGGGGGGCCCATCGATACGCAGTATTTT
NA	17	TRBJ2-3	NA	TRBV7-2	CASSLLRSRGSTDTQYF	TGTGCCAGCAGCTTATTACGCTCGAGAGGGAGCACAGATACGCAGTATTTT
TRBD1	17	TRBJ2-5	NA	TRBV27	CASSLTGFGIRQETQYF	TGTGCCAGCAGTTTGACAGGGTTTGGAATTCGGCAAGAGACCCAGTACTTC
NA	15	TRBJ2-5	NA	TRBV5-1	CASSRRTGGGKTQYF	TGCGCCAGCAGCCGCCGGACAGGAGGCGGGAAGACCCAGTACTTC
NA	14	TRBJ1-1	NA	TRBV18	CASSLPTRGAEAFF	TGTGCCAGCTCACTCCCGACGAGGGGTGCTGAAGCTTTCTTT
NA	13	TRBJ1-3	NA	TRBV30	CAWRGGSGNTIYF	TGTGCCTGGAGGGGCGGTTCTGGAAACACCATATATTTT
NA	14	TRBJ2-6	NA	TRBV2	CASSEWVGANVLTF	TGTGCCAGCAGTGAATGGGTCGGGGCCAACGTCCTGACTTTC
TRBD1	15	TRBJ2-1	NA	TRBV6-2/TRBV6-3	CASSYSGTDYNEQFF	TGTGCCAGCAGTTACTCCGGGACAGACTACAATGAGCAGTTCTTC
NA	14	TRBJ1-6	few	TRBV25-1	CATPRGSQNSPLHF	TGTGCCACCCCGCGCGGGAGTCAAAATTCACCCCTCCACTTT
TRBD1	16	TRBJ2-2	NA	TRBV2	CASSLLGTGNTGELFF	TGTGCCAGCAGTCTCCTCGGGACAGGGAACACCGGGGAGCTGTTTTTT
NA	17	TRBJ1-6	NA	TRBV21-1	CASSTGGTTGNNSPLHF	TGTGCCAGCAGCACGGGCGGGACAACAGGCAATAATTCACCCCTCCACTTT
NA	14	TRBJ2-3	NA	TRBV12-5	CASGLVRGRDTQYF	TGTGCTAGTGGTTTGGTCCGGGGGAGAGATACGCAGTATTTT
NA	14	TRBJ1-2	few	TRBV9	CASSPLGGAYGYTF	TGTGCCAGCAGCCCCCTAGGCGGGGCCTATGGCTACACCTTC
NA	13	TRBJ1-3	NA	TRBV28	CASRRGSGNTIYF	TGTGCCAGCAGACGGGGCTCTGGAAACACCATATATTTT